The rows below give T cell receptor beta chains drawn from one sample of a study of shared clonotypes between healthy human individuals. The method was immunoSEQ multiplex PCR; TCRdb's version includes in-frame clones alone and lacks a portion of them. Here the sample spans about 1,900,000 clones, about 95% being singletons. Sequencing was done on a sample of naive CD8+ T cells sorted from blood. The receptors stem from a man younger than 30 in good health. Both conserved end residues are part of each CDR3. D genes are given only for firm matches.

v_call	j_call	d_call	cdr3_nt	cdr3_aa
TRBV21-1	TRBJ2-2	NA	TGTGCCAGCTGGGGTCGAGTTTTTCTTACCGGGGAGCTGTTTTTT	CASWGRVFLTGELFF
TRBV19	TRBJ2-1	TRBD2	TGTGCCAGTAGTATTTTGGCTAGCGGGGGGGATGAGCAGTTCTTC	CASSILASGGDEQFF
TRBV9	TRBJ1-1	TRBD1	TGTGCCAGCAGCGCGGAGACAGGGGCCGACACTGAAGCTTTCTTT	CASSAETGADTEAFF
TRBV5-8	TRBJ1-1	NA	TGTGCCAGCAGCTTGGAGTATGCAGGGTTTGAAGCTTTCTTT	CASSLEYAGFEAFF
TRBV13	TRBJ2-7	NA	TGTGCCAGCAGCTTATCAGGGGCCGAGCAGTACTTC	CASSLSGAEQYF
TRBV27	TRBJ2-5	TRBD2	TGTGCCAGGGGAACGGTAGCTAACCTTAGCGGGGGGAAAGAGACCCAGTACTTC	CARGTVANLSGGKETQYF
TRBV7-9	TRBJ2-1	TRBD2	TGTGCCAGCAGCGTCCTGACTAGCGGGGGTGGGGATGAGCAGTTCTTC	CASSVLTSGGGDEQFF
TRBV27	TRBJ2-7	NA	TGTGCCAGCAGTCAAATAAGACCTAGCCGGGGCGGGGAGCAGTACTTC	CASSQIRPSRGGEQYF
TRBV9	TRBJ2-7	NA	TGTGCCAGCAGCGAGGGGGGTCAGGGCTCCTACGAGCAGTACTTC	CASSEGGQGSYEQYF
TRBV7-3	TRBJ2-1	NA	TGTGCCAGCAGCCCGACCCCGAGCTCCTACAATGAGCAGTTCTTC	CASSPTPSSYNEQFF
TRBV2	TRBJ1-5	TRBD1	TGTGCCAGCAGTGAAGCTCCGACAGGGAGCAATCAGCCCCAGCATTTT	CASSEAPTGSNQPQHF